This T cell receptor (beta chain) was sequenced during a study of PD-1 blockade in classical Hodgkin lymphoma. Relapses following autologous stem cell transplantation were seen in all patients, with brentuximab vedotin exposure varying. Complete response, partial response or progressive disease were the best responses. Looked up from germline, CDR1 is SGHRS and CDR2 is YFSETQ. The ends lost 4 bases at V and 2 bases at J; junction bases unmatched: 4. The CDR3 length is 16 residues. Measured with immunoSEQ multiplex PCR; TCRdb has only the in-frame clones, and not every one. The sample has under 30,000 clones, roughly 70% seen once. Details on this clone: Its matching antigen is unknown.

Study-level results: Lower baseline TCR diversity was reported for newly diagnosed patients than for healthy donors. Sources of repertoire differences remain undefined, possibly disease activity or prior therapy.

The sequenced sample was peripheral blood mononuclear cells (PBMCs), obtained before the second cycle of nivolumab. The rearrangement joins TRBV5-1 to TRBJ2-1, with 12 bases aligning to TRBD2. The sequence derives from a human donor with classical Hodgkin lymphoma. The CDR3 sequence: CASSGSSGGAYNEQFF. CDR3 nucleotide sequence: TGCGCCAGCAGCGGATCTAGCGGGGGGGCCTACAATGAGCAGTTCTTC.